Below, 4 T cell receptor beta chains from the same sample are listed, as sequenced in a study of T cells expressing NK-cell markers. From its re-call of the 5' RACE reads, TCRdb lists each CDR3 protein once, without DNA. Here the sample table reports some 300,000 distinct CDR3 sequences. Sequencing was performed on blood T cells: a sorted CD56 or NKG2C T cell subset, CD4+ or CD8+ T cells, or bulk PBMC T cells (not recorded which). These receptors originate from a man aged 18 to 29 in good health.

The chain uses TRBV6-1 and TRBJ2-3; TCRdb gives TRBD1 as the D gene, but with no DNA this cannot be confirmed. The V gene's germline CDR1 is MNHNS and CDR2 SASEGT. The CDR3 loop spans 17 amino acids. The CDR3 region is CASSERTRTPPTDTQYF.

The chain couples TRBV5-1 to TRBJ1-2. In germline, CDR1 is SGHRS, CDR2 YFSETQ. CDR3 length: 12 amino acids. CDR3 residues: CASSPRGDGYTF.

The CDR3 reads CASSLALRGTSDYEQYF. This chain links TRBV12-3 or TRBV12-4 with TRBJ2-7; TCRdb picks TRBD2, but there is no DNA to check that call. This CDR3 region has 17 residues.

CDR3 sequence: CASSFGQSPNYGYTF. The V call is TRBV5-4, the J call TRBJ1-2; TCRdb's D call of TRBD1 is untestable without DNA. The CDR3 consists of 15 residues. Germline assignment: CDR1 SGHNT and CDR2 YYREEE (reference sequence).